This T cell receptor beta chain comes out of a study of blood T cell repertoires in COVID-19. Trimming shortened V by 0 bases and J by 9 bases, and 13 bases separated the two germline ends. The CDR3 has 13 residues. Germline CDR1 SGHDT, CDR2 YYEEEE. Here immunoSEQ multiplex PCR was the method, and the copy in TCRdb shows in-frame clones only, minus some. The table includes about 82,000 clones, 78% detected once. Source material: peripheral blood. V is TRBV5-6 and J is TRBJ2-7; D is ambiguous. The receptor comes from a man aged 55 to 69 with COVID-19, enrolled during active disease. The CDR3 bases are TGTGCCAGCAGCTTGGCCAGTGGTTCTTGGCAGTACTTC. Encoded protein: CASSLASGSWQYF. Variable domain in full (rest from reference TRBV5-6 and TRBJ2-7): DAGVTQSPTHLIKTRGQQVTLRCSPKSGHDTVSWYQQALGQGPQFIFQYYEEEERQRGNFPDRFSGHQFPNYSSELNVNALLLGDSALYLCASSLASGSWQYFGPGTRLTVT.